One sample yielded the 14 T cell receptor beta chains listed below, sequenced in a study of shared clonotypes between healthy human individuals. Profiling relied on immunoSEQ multiplex PCR, and the TCRdb table lists in-frame clones only, not all of them. Of roughly 2.2 million clones listed, about nine tenths were seen once; the top ten hold around 0.35%. The material sequenced was naive CD4+ T cells from PBMCs. Subset denoted: CD45RA+ positively selected. Receptor source: a man aged 18 to 30 in good health. Some clones in this sample may be carry-over from other donors' samples.

The V gene is TRBV4-3, the J gene TRBJ1-6; D gene unclear. Germline CDR1 LGHNA, CDR2 YSLEER. The CDR3 contains 15 residues. The V and J ends lost 1 base and 7 bases respectively, with 11 bases between them. CDR3 bases: TGCGCCAGCAGCCAAGTCCCGTATCCCAATTCACCCCTCCACTTT. Translated, it gives CASSQVPYPNSPLHF.

J is TRBJ2-7 and V is TRBV27, with unresolved D. Germline V gene lookup returns CDR1 MNHEY and CDR2 SMNVEV (reference sequence). V was pared by 1 base and J by 6 bases, with 4 bases between. The CDR3 runs 11 residues. The CDR3 is CASSLFGEQYF. In DNA form, the CDR3 reads TGTGCCAGCAGTTTATTTGGCGAGCAGTACTTC.

The chain joins TRBV6-1 to TRBJ2-7; tentatively, D is TRBD1 (5 bases). The germline V gene has CDR1 MNHNS and CDR2 SASEGT. The V and J ends lost 5 bases and 3 bases respectively, with 8 bases between them. The CDR3 totals 12 residues. The chain's CDR3 is CASSSQGYEQYF. The CDR3 DNA reads as TGTGCCAGCAGTTCGCAGGGCTACGAGCAGTACTTC.

A few counts support this clone. One end of the junction does not line up with germline, which may come from a read error. The chain links TRBV2 to TRBJ1-1; D remains ambiguous. The CDR3 runs 14 residues. The V gene's germline CDR1 is SNHLY and CDR2 FYNNEI. The CDR3 is CASREGFGDTEAFF. The CDR3 bases are TGTGCCAGCAGGGAAGGGTTTGGGGACACTGAAGCTTTCTTT.

The chain links TRBV7-2 to TRBJ2-7; 10 positions agree with TRBD2. Per germline, CDR1 SGHTA and CDR2 FQGNSA. V was clipped by 5 bases and J by 3 bases; unmatched bases: 7. The CDR3 is 15 residues long. The CDR3 here is CASSVLLAGHYEQYF. CDR3 sequence (DNA): TGTGCCAGCAGCGTACTACTAGCGGGGCACTACGAGCAGTACTTC. The full variable domain, with the rest looked up from reference TRBV7-2 and TRBJ2-7, is GAGVSQSPSNKVTEKGKDVELRCDPISGHTALYWYRQSLGQGLEFLIYFQGNSAPDKSGLPSDRFSAERTGGSVSTLTIQRTQQEDSAVYLCASSVLLAGHYEQYFGPGTRLTVT.

This rearrangement joins TRBV21-1 to TRBJ1-2. TRBV21-1 is a recognized pseudogene. CDR3 length: 10 residues. The CDR3 DNA reads as TGTGCCAGCAGCAACTGGGGCTACACCTTC. As protein: CASSNWGYTF.

V usage is TRBV10-3 and J usage is TRBJ2-7; TRBD2 matches 9 bases. Germline loops: CDR1 ENHRY, CDR2 SYGVKD. The trim removed 9 bases at V and 0 bases at J, leaving 6 bases unmatched. The CDR3 is 14 residues long. CDR3 loop: CAIQSGGSSYEQYF. In DNA, the CDR3 is TGTGCCATACAAAGCGGGGGGAGCTCCTACGAGCAGTACTTC.

DNA for the CDR3: TGTGCCAGCAGCTTCGACAGCCTCACCGGGGAGCTGTTTTTT. It is translated as CASSFDSLTGELFF. V usage is TRBV7-3 and J usage is TRBJ2-2, with TRBD1 as a possible D gene (5 bases). Trimming shortened V by 3 bases and J by 4 bases, and 9 bases separated the two germline ends. This CDR3 is built from 14 residues. Germline V gene lookup returns CDR1 SGHTA and CDR2 FQGTGA. The whole variable domain, remainder taken from reference TRBV7-3 and TRBJ2-2, is GAGVSQTPSNKVTEKGKYVELRCDPISGHTALYWYRQSLGQGPEFLIYFQGTGAADDSGLPNDRFFAVRPEGSVSTLKIQRTERGDSAVYLCASSFDSLTGELFFGEGSRLTVL.

J is TRBJ1-1 and V is TRBV29-1; D gene unclear. Germline lookup yields CDR1 SQVTM and CDR2 ANQGSEA. With 4 bases removed from V and 6 bases from J, the gap between germline ends came to 9 bases. The CDR3 has 11 residues. For the CDR3, the DNA is TGCAGCGTTGGTAGGGTCCCTGAAGCTTTCTTT. Encoded protein: CSVGRVPEAFF.

The chain links TRBV11-1 to TRBJ2-1, with 8 nucleotides matching TRBD2. Germline CDR1 reads SGHAT; CDR2 reads FQDESV (reference sequence). CDR3 length: 15 amino acids. V lost 5 bases, J lost 0 bases, and 3 bases stayed unmatched. The CDR3 loop is CASSPTSGSYNEQFF. The CDR3 DNA is TGTGCCAGCAGCCCTACTAGCGGCTCCTACAATGAGCAGTTCTTC.

This clone showed up just a few times. This chain joins TRBV7-9 and TRBJ1-2; weak D call: TRBD1 (6 bases). This CDR3 comprises 14 residues. From germline, CDR1 is SEHNR and CDR2 FQNEAQ (reference sequence). V was trimmed by 6 bases and J by 3 bases, leaving 14 bases between them. In DNA, the CDR3 is TGTGCCAGCAGGCATGGGGGCTTGGACTATGGCTACACCTTC. This translates into CASRHGGLDYGYTF.

V usage is TRBV2 and J usage is TRBJ2-3; possibly TRBD1 for D (6 bases). Germline V CDR1 and CDR2: SNHLY, FYNNEI. The CDR3 is 15 amino acids. Trimming pared 7 bases from V and 1 base from J, leaving 15 bases between. The CDR3 sequence is CASNRDRQGTDTQYF. As DNA, the CDR3 is TGTGCCAGCAACAGGGACCGACAGGGCACAGATACGCAGTATTTT.

With regard to this clone: This specimen includes other DNA sequences encoding the same CDR3. The genes are TRBV5-4 and TRBJ1-2; unclear D gene. The germline V gene has CDR1 SGHNT and CDR2 YYREEE (reference sequence). The CDR3 runs to 16 residues. Trimming took off 1 base at V and 3 bases at J, with 16 bases between the two ends. The CDR3 region is CASSLLGNTNDYGYTF. The CDR3 DNA reads TGTGCCAGCAGCTTGTTAGGGAATACTAATGACTATGGCTACACCTTC. Using reference TRBV5-4 and TRBJ1-2 for the parts outside the CDR3, the full variable domain is ETGVTQSPTHLIKTRGQQVTLRCSSQSGHNTVSWYQQALGQGPQFIFQYYREEENGRGNFPPRFSGLQFPNYSSELNVNALELDDSALYLCASSLLGNTNDYGYTFGSGTRLTVV.

This clone is a singleton in its sample. The V and J genes are TRBV29-1 and TRBJ2-3; D gene uncertain. Deletions cut 2 bases from V and 5 bases from J, with 2 bases between. Per germline, CDR1 SQVTM and CDR2 ANQGSEA. This CDR3 is 10 amino acids long. CDR3 sequence (DNA): TGCAGCGTTGAACTAGATACGCAGTATTTT. Encoded protein: CSVELDTQYF.